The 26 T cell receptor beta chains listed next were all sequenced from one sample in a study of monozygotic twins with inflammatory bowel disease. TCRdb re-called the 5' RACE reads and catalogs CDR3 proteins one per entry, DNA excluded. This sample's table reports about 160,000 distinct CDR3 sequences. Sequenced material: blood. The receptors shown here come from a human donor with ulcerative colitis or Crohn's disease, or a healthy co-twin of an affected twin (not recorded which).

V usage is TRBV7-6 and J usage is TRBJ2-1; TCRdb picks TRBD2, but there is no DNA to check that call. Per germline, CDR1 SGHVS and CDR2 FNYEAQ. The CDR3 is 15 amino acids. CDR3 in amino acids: CASSLANRGLHEQFF.

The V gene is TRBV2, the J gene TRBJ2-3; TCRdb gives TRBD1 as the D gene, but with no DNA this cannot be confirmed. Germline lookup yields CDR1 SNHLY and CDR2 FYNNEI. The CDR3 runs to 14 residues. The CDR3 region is CASSNRDRGDTQYF. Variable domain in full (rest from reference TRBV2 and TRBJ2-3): EPEVTQTPSHQVTQMGQEVILRCVPISNHLYFYWYRQILGQKVEFLVSFYNNEISEKSEIFDDQFSVERPDGSNFTLKIRSTKLEDSAMYFCASSNRDRGDTQYFGPGTRLTVL.

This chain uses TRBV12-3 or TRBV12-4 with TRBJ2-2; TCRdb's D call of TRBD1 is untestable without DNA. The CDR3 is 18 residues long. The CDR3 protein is CASIWDRGDSRATGELFF.

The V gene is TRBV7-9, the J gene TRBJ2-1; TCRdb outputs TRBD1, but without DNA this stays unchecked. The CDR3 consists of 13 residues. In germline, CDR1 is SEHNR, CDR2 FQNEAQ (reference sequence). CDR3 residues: CASSFGGGNEQFF.

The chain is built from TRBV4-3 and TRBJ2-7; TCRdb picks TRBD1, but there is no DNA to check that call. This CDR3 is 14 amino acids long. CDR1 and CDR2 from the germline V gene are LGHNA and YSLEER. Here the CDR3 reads CASSPRQGYYEQYF.

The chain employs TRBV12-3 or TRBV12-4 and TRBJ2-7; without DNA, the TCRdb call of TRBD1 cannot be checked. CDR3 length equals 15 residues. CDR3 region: CASSLLRGQSYEQYF.

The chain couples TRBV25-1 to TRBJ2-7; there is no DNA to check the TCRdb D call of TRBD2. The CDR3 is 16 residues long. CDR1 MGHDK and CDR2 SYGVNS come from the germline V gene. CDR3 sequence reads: CASTPSSGGPSFEQYF.

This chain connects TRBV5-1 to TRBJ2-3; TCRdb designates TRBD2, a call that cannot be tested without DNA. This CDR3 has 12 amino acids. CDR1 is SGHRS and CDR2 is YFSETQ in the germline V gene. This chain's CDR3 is CASSPPLGDQYF.

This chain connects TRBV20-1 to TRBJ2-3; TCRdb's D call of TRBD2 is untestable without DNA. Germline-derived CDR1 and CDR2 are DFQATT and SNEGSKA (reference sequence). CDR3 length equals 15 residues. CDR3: CSANTREVVADTQYF.

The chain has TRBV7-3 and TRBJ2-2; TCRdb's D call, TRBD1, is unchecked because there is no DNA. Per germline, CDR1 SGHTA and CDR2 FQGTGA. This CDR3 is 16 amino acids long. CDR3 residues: CASSLLPGQNTGELFF.

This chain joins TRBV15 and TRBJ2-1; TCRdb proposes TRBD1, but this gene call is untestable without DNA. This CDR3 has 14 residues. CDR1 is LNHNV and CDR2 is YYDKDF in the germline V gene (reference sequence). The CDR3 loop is CATSGRDRYNEQFF.

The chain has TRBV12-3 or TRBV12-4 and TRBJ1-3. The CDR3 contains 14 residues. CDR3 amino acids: CASSLFPSGNTIYF.

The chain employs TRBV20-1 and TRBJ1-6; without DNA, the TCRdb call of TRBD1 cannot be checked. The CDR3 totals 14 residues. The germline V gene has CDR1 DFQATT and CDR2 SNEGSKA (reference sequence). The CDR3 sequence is CSASTGFDNSPLHF.

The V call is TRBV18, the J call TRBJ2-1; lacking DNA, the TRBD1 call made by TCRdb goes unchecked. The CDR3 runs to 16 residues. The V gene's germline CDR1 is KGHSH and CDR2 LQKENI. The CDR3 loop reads CASSPGQPSSYNEQFF.

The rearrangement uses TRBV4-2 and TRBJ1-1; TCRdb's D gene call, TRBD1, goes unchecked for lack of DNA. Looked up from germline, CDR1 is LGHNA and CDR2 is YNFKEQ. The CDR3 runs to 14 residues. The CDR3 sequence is CASSRSGTRTEAFF.

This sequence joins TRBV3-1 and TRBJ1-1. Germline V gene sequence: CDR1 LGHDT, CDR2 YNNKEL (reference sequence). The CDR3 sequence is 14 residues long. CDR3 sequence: CASSQFVGKGEAFF.

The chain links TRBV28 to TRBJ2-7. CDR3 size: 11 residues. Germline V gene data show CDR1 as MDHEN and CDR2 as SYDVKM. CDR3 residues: CASTSTYEQYF. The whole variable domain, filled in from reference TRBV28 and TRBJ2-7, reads DVKVTQSSRYLVKRTGEKVFLECVQDMDHENMFWYRQDPGLGLRLIYFSYDVKMKEKGDIPEGYSVSREKKERFSLILESASTNQTSMYLCASTSTYEQYFGPGTRLTVT.

The CDR3 loop is CATSRVRGPAGGEQYF. V usage is TRBV15 and J usage is TRBJ2-7; TCRdb outputs TRBD1, but without DNA this stays unchecked. This CDR3 is 16 amino acids long. In germline, CDR1 is LNHNV, CDR2 YYDKDF (reference sequence).

The CDR3 is CASSLGTNNEQFF. V gene TRBV5-1 combines with J gene TRBJ2-1. CDR1 and CDR2 (germline): SGHRS, YFSETQ. The CDR3 sequence is 13 residues long.

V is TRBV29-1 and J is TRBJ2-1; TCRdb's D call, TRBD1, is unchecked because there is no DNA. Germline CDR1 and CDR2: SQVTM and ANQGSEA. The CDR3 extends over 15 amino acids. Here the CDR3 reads CSVHPTESSYNEQFF.

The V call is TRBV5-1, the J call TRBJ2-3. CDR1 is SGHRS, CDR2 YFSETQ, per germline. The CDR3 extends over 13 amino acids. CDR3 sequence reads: CASSLVFTDTQYF. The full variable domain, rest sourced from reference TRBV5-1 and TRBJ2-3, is KAGVTQTPRYLIKTRGQQVTLSCSPISGHRSVSWYQQTPGQGLQFLFEYFSETQRNKGNFPGRFSGRQFSNSRSEMNVSTLELGDSALYLCASSLVFTDTQYFGPGTRLTVL.

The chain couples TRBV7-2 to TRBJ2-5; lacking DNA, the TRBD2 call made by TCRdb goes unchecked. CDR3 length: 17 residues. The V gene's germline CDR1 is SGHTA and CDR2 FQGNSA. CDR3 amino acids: CASSLGGSSGMGETQYF.

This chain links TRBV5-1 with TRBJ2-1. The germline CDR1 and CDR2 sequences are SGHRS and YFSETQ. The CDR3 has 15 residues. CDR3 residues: CASTLGPSSYNEQFF.

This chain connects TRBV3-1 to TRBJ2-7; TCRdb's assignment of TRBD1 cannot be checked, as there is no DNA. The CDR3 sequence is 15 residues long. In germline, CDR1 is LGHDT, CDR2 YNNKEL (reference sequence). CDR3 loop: CASSPRTGGIYEQYF.

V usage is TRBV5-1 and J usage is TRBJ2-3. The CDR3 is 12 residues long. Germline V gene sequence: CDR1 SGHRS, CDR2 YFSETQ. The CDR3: CASRADPDTQYF.

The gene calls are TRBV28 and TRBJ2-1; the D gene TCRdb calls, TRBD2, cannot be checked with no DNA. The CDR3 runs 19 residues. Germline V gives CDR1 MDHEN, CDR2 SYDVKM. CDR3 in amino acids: CASRPPRGGLAGIYNEQFF.